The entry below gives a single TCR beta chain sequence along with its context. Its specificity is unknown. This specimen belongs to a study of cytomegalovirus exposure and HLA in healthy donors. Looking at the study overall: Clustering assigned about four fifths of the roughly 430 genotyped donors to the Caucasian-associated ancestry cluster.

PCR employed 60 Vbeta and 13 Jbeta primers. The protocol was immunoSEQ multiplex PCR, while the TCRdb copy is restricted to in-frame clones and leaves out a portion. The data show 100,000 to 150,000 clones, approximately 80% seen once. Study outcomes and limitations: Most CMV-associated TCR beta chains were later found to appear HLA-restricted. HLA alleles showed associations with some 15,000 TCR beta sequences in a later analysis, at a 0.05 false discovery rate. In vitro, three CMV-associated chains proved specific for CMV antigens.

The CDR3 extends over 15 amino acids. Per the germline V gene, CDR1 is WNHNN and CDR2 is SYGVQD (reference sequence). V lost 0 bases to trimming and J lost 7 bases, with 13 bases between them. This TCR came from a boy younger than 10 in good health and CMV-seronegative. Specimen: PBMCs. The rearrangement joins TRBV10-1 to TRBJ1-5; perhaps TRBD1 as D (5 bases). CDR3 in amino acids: CASSESGGWGQPQHF. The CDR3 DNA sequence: TGCGCCAGCAGTGAGTCGGGAGGGTGGGGCCAGCCCCAGCATTTT.